A selection of T cell receptor beta chains follows, all from one sample in a study of fetal regulatory T cell absence and autoimmunity. Repertoires were generated with immunoSEQ multiplex PCR, while TCRdb's copy carries only in-frame clones and drops some. The table lists about 95,000 clones, around 72% of them singletons. Material for sequencing was pancreas tissue. Source of these receptors: a male donor with IPEX syndrome. The CDR3 runs from the conserved cysteine through the conserved F or W. D genes are given only for firm matches.

CDR3 protein: CASSPTSGTDTQYF
CDR3 length: 14
V gene: TRBV5-1
J gene: TRBJ2-3
D gene: TRBD2

CDR3 protein: CASSDSGPTFSYEQYF
CDR3 length: 16
V gene: TRBV9
J gene: TRBJ2-7
D gene: NA

CDR3 protein: CASSELGRDYGYTF
CDR3 length: 14
V gene: TRBV6-1
J gene: TRBJ1-2
D gene: NA

CDR3 protein: CASTFGTLVYEQYF
CDR3 length: 14
V gene: TRBV6-1
J gene: TRBJ2-7
D gene: NA

CDR3 protein: CASSLDTSYEQYF
CDR3 length: 13
V gene: TRBV5-5
J gene: TRBJ2-7
D gene: NA

CDR3 protein: CAISESGRGGTEAFF
CDR3 length: 15
V gene: TRBV10-3
J gene: TRBJ1-1
D gene: NA

CDR3 protein: CAWSPSSRLPQHF
CDR3 length: 13
V gene: TRBV30
J gene: TRBJ1-5
D gene: NA

CDR3 protein: CASSVGTAYNSPLHF
CDR3 length: 15
V gene: TRBV6-1
J gene: TRBJ1-6
D gene: NA

CDR3 protein: CASSLDSGTSGYTGELFF
CDR3 length: 18
V gene: TRBV7-6
J gene: TRBJ2-2
D gene: TRBD2

CDR3 protein: CASRSRGNTEAFF
CDR3 length: 13
V gene: TRBV2
J gene: TRBJ1-1
D gene: NA

CDR3 protein: CSVVGLAGGIAYNEQFF
CDR3 length: 17
V gene: TRBV29-1
J gene: TRBJ2-1
D gene: TRBD2

CDR3 protein: CASSQEKGSYEQYF
CDR3 length: 14
V gene: TRBV4-2
J gene: TRBJ2-7
D gene: NA

CDR3 protein: CASSQERWHEQYF
CDR3 length: 13
V gene: TRBV4-2
J gene: TRBJ2-7
D gene: NA

CDR3 protein: CASSGEGTGALKELAGGPGDTQYF
CDR3 length: 24
V gene: TRBV2
J gene: TRBJ2-3
D gene: TRBD2

CDR3 protein: CASSIAGLADTQYF
CDR3 length: 14
V gene: TRBV19
J gene: TRBJ2-3
D gene: NA

CDR3 protein: CASMGSYYGYTF
CDR3 length: 12
V gene: TRBV2
J gene: TRBJ1-2
D gene: NA

CDR3 protein: CASSFNQETQYF
CDR3 length: 12
V gene: TRBV5-1
J gene: TRBJ2-5
D gene: NA

CDR3 protein: CASNMGGRRYQPQHF
CDR3 length: 15
V gene: TRBV6-6
J gene: TRBJ1-5
D gene: NA

CDR3 protein: CASSLGSVNQPQHF
CDR3 length: 14
V gene: TRBV27
J gene: TRBJ1-5
D gene: NA

CDR3 protein: CASTFNPGQGAEGDSYEQYF
CDR3 length: 20
V gene: TRBV5-1
J gene: TRBJ2-7
D gene: TRBD1

CDR3 protein: CASREMWGNTIYF
CDR3 length: 13
V gene: TRBV19
J gene: TRBJ1-3
D gene: NA

CDR3 protein: CASSPGSPYEQYF
CDR3 length: 13
V gene: TRBV5-1
J gene: TRBJ2-7
D gene: NA

CDR3 protein: CASSYSGSGNTIYF
CDR3 length: 14
V gene: TRBV6-5
J gene: TRBJ1-3
D gene: NA

CDR3 protein: CASSPGLAGATDTQYF
CDR3 length: 16
V gene: TRBV9
J gene: TRBJ2-3
D gene: TRBD2

CDR3 protein: CASSLAWSSYNEQFF
CDR3 length: 15
V gene: TRBV6-1
J gene: TRBJ2-1
D gene: NA

CDR3 protein: CARITGGVTDTQYF
CDR3 length: 14
V gene: TRBV10-3
J gene: TRBJ2-3
D gene: TRBD1

CDR3 protein: CASRLNTEAFF
CDR3 length: 11
V gene: TRBV25-1
J gene: TRBJ1-1
D gene: NA

CDR3 protein: CASSPTRPEARGYTF
CDR3 length: 15
V gene: TRBV18
J gene: TRBJ1-2
D gene: NA